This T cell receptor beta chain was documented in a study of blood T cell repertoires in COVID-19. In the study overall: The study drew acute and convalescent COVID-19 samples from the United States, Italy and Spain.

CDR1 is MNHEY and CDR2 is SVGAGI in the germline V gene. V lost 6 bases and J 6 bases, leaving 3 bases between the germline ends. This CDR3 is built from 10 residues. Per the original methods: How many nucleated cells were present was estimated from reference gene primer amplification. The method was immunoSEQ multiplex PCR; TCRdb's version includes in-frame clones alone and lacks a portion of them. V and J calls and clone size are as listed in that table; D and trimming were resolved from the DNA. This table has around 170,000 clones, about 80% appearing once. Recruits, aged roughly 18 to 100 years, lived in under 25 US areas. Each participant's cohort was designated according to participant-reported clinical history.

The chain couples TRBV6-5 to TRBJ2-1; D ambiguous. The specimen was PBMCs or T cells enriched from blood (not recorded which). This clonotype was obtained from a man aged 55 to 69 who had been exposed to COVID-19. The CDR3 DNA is TGTGCCAGCAGGGCCAATGAGCAGTTCTTC. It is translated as CASRANEQFF.